These T cell receptor beta chains were read from a single sample in a study of T cell changes during pregnancy in multiple sclerosis. The method was immunoSEQ multiplex PCR; TCRdb's version includes in-frame clones alone and lacks a portion of them. The table lists 98,000 or so clones, roughly 92% of them singletons. Sequences were derived from peripheral blood, sampled after pregnancy. The receptors derive from a female donor with multiple sclerosis, enrolled in a pregnancy study. The CDR3 runs from the conserved cysteine through the conserved F or W. The D gene is left open where the match is weak. The size entry is marked missing in some rows and otherwise reads once, few, many or a size class.

v_gene,abundance,d_gene,j_gene,CDR3aa,CDR3nt
TRBV7-8,.,.,TRBJ1-3,CASSPLDIGFGNTIYF,TGTGCCAGCAGCCCCCTGGACATAGGGTTTGGAAACACCATATATTTT
TRBV30,.,.,TRBJ2-7,CAWSPLLGGSEQYF,TGTGCCTGGAGTCCGCTTTTGGGGGGTTCCGAGCAGTACTTC
TRBV6-6,once,.,TRBJ1-1,CASLFRGGRTEAFF,TGTGCCAGCCTCTTTAGGGGGGGACGGACTGAAGCTTTCTTT
TRBV2,few,TRBD1,TRBJ1-1,CASSQGGNTEAFF,TGTGCCAGCAGTCAGGGGGGGAACACTGAAGCTTTCTTT
TRBV19,.,.,TRBJ2-7,CASSGAAAYEQYF,TGTGCCAGTAGTGGAGCGGCGGCCTACGAGCAGTACTTC
TRBV7-9,.,TRBD1,TRBJ1-5,CASSRDRGSNQPQHF,TGTGCCAGCAGCCGGGACAGGGGGTCCAATCAGCCCCAGCATTTT
TRBV7-9,once,.,TRBJ2-1,CASSLTTLPSSGEQFF,TGTGCCAGCAGCTTAACCACCTTGCCCTCCAGCGGTGAGCAGTTCTTC
TRBV6-5,.,.,TRBJ1-5,CASSQQGYSNQPQHF,TGTGCCAGCAGTCAACAGGGTTATAGCAATCAGCCCCAGCATTTT
TRBV19,.,.,TRBJ1-1,CASTSGQGFAEAFF,.
TRBV7-2,.,TRBD2,TRBJ2-2,CASSRISSGRPGGELFF,TGTGCCAGCAGCCGTATTTCTAGCGGGAGGCCCGGGGGGGAGCTGTTTTTT
TRBV5-4,.,TRBD1,TRBJ1-2,CASSFPDRGNVYGYTF,TGTGCCAGTAGCTTTCCGGACAGGGGGAATGTCTATGGCTACACCTTC
TRBV25-1,.,.,TRBJ1-2,CASRLTGGGGYTF,TGTGCCAGCAGATTAACAGGAGGAGGGGGCTACACCTTC
TRBV30,.,.,TRBJ1-2,CAWSVQASRGYTF,TGTGCCTGGAGTGTACAGGCGTCGCGGGGCTACACCTTC
TRBV9,.,.,TRBJ2-3,CASSVTGGADTQYF,TGTGCCAGCAGCGTAACGGGTGGCGCAGATACGCAGTATTTT
TRBV28,.,.,TRBJ1-2,CASGPQGYGYTF,TGTGCCAGCGGACCCCAGGGCTATGGCTACACCTTC